Sequencing of this T cell receptor (beta chain) was carried out in a study of beta chain features in type 1 diabetes (dated by TCRdb to 2016 to 2018). With regard to the full study: Mean age, gender distribution, total cell number and subset yield were not different between patients and healthy donors. A total of roughly 100,000,000 sorted cells were examined across all samples, and the number of cells per subset was strongly correlated with RNA yield. The study compared TCRB repertoires of sorted circulating CD4+ T cell subsets between recently diagnosed type 1 diabetes patients and matched healthy donors. Regulatory and stem cell-like memory subsets were isolated from only 8 patients and roughly eight healthy donors, whereas naive and central memory subsets came from all 30 or so donors.

Findings and caveats that apply to the study as a whole: Sequencing cDNA rather than genomic DNA could over-represent highly expressing activated cells, although activation and CD3 levels did not differ between groups. Because small numbers of individuals were included in the HLA sub-analyses, any influence of HLA type on TCRB rearrangement was left unresolved. In all four CD4+ subsets, TCRB CDR3 length was moderately but significantly shorter in type 1 diabetes patients. Naive, central memory and regulatory TCRB repertoires appeared to be more alike among patients than among healthy donors. PCR might favor shorter templates, but patient and control samples were amplified and corrected together, so any skew would affect both groups equally. Patients with type 1 diabetes made fewer insertions and deleted more nucleotides at VDJ recombination sites, implying thymic rearrangement abnormalities.

A single peripheral blood draw of 95 to 150 mL on average was collected from each donor into heparinised tubes. A BD FACSAria II and a panel including CD45RO, CCR7, CD25, CD127, CD95 and CD27 were used to sort naive, central memory, regulatory and stem cell-like memory CD4+ T cells. Every sorted population had a purity above 95%. PBMCs were separated immediately by Lymphoprep density gradient centrifugation and were stained directly, without being cultured. Samples were stained and sorted in pairs, with one healthy donor and one patient per experiment, so that batch effects were minimized. On this clone: What this receptor recognizes is not known. It has no much larger one-base neighbor in the sample; base qualities were not kept.

All of the isolated RNA was reverse transcribed with the High Capacity cDNA Reverse Transcription Kit, so expressed TCRB transcripts were sequenced. Deep immunoSEQ sequencing was performed on naive, central memory and regulatory T cell samples, with an average of about 3.6 million total reads per sample. After sorted cells were lysed in RLT buffer, RNA was extracted with DNase-treated RNeasy Micro or Mini kits, with the choice depending on cell number. To prevent cross-contamination, every cell subset was processed on its own, while patient and healthy donor samples were processed together. Using the immunoSEQ multiplex PCR, TCRB sequences were amplified from cDNA into 87-bp fragments spanning the CDR3 region. Amplicons were sequenced on the Illumina HiSeq platform. The study's processing was this. PCR bias was computationally corrected using synthetic template baselines, reads within Hamming distance 2 were collapsed, and singletons that could not be merged were discarded. By aligning reads against IMGT, V, D and J genes, CDR3 length, and insertions or deletions at six rearrangement sites were assigned. Clonotype counts were normalized to sorted cell number within each subset before computing true diversity and Gini coefficients with the tcR R package. The overlap coefficient, calculated on TCRB nucleotide sequences, was used to quantify repertoire sharing. Out-of-frame TCRB sequences from naive cells were analyzed to stand in for the pre-selection repertoire. TCRdb mirrors the immuneACCESS table, restricted to in-frame sequences. Some clones are absent from its copies; in checked studies, under half trace to an unresolved V gene, and the reason for the others is unknown. V, J and clone size reflect that table, while D and trimming were determined from the DNA. The sample table records about 710,000 clones; over 11% of these occur just once. Clones ranked in the top ten supply approximately 0.039% of the sample.

For CDR1 and CDR2, the germline V gene lists SNHLY and FYNNEI. The CDR3 runs 14 amino acids, cysteine and phenylalanine included. The DNA shown is the 42-base CDR3, in frame from base 1. V trim: 8 bases; J trim: 1 base; unmatched bases: 3. Sequences were obtained from naive CD4+ T cells from blood. The meaning of the sample's cell subset or site label: true naive CD4+ T cells. The sequence came from a man younger than 35 with type 1 diabetes. This chain is built from TRBV2 and TRBJ1-1; 11 bases in between match TRBD1. The CDR3 corresponds to CASAGTGGNTEAFF. The base sequence is TGTGCCAGCGCCGGGACAGGGGGGAACACTGAAGCTTTCTTT.